A single sample gave rise to the 2 T cell receptor beta chains below, sequenced in a study of shared clonotypes between healthy human individuals (TCRdb year 2020). For the CD8 naive samples, CD45RO-negative cells were positively selected for CCR7, yielding a CD45RA+CCR7+ population from which TemRA cells were excluded. To prepare the library, the immunoSEQ multiplex PCR assay was applied. The immuneACCESS repertoire file appears here via TCRdb, limited to in-frame rearrangements. These files lack a portion of the clones; in checked studies, under half of the deficit traces to unresolved V genes, and the cause of the others is not known. This sample holds around 1,900,000 clones; just under 95% were observed only once. Of the sample, 1.5% to 2% is held by the ten largest clones. Sequenced sample: naive CD8+ T cells from PBMCs. The label giving this sample's cell subset or site can be read as: CD45RA+CCR7+. All receptors come from a young man in good health. Some clones in this sample may be carry-over from other donors' samples.

This rearrangement joins TRBV28 to TRBJ1-1, with D unclear. Germline CDR1 reads MDHEN; CDR2 reads SYDVKM. V was clipped by 6 bases and J by 2 bases, with 10 bases between them. The length of the CDR3 is 13 residues. The CDR3 is CASSGVHNTEAFF. The DNA of the CDR3 is TGTGCCAGCAGCGGTGTACACAACACTGAAGCTTTCTTT.

This clone came up a few times. The chain carries TRBV29-1 and TRBJ1-1, with D possibly being TRBD1 (6 bases). Per germline, CDR1 SQVTM and CDR2 ANQGSEA. This CDR3 has 11 residues. The germline V and J ends were trimmed by 4 bases and 7 bases, with 10 bases remaining between them. CDR3 sequence reads: CSVARDNEAFF. The CDR3 bases are TGCAGCGTTGCCAGGGACAATGAAGCTTTCTTT.